This entry lists 22 T cell receptor beta chains sequenced from one sample in a study of early T cells in non-severe SARS-CoV-2 infection (dated by TCRdb to about 2021). Library method: 5' RACE. Instrument on record: NextSeq 500. Using fastp trimming at Q25 and MiXCR clonotype assembly, TCRdb reanalyzed the public sequencing data and kept in-frame beta chains. A single entry per CDR3 protein holds the most common genes and DNA from its merged rows. The sample records tens of thousands of distinct CDR3 sequences, less than 15% of which are singletons. Jointly, the top ten make up 3.5% to 5.5% of the sample. Sequencing was done on a sample of whole blood. The origin of the receptors is an adult who was a healthcare worker with PCR-confirmed SARS-CoV-2 infection or an uninfected control (not recorded which).

This clonotype was recorded a few times. The CDR3 sequence: CASSFMTARGRNIQYF. DNA for the CDR3: TGTGCCAGCAGTTTTATGACTGCGAGGGGGCGAAACATTCAGTACTTC. This rearrangement joins TRBV28 to TRBJ2-4; TRBD1 matches at 7 bases. V was clipped by 3 bases and J by 6 bases; unmatched bases: 11. The CDR3 consists of 16 residues. Germline V gene data show CDR1 as MDHEN and CDR2 as SYDVKM.

The chain couples TRBV6-5 to TRBJ2-2; D unresolved. Germline V CDR1 and CDR2: MNHEY, SVGAGI. The V and J ends lost 4 bases and 7 bases respectively, with 13 bases between them. This CDR3 has 14 amino acids. The chain's CDR3 is CASSFREMRGELFF. CDR3 nucleotides: TGTGCCAGCAGTTTTAGGGAAATGCGCGGGGAGCTGTTTTTT.

A few counts support this clonotype. The J gene is TRBJ2-7, the V gene TRBV11-2; D gene unclear. Germline V gene data show CDR1 as SGHAT and CDR2 as FQNNGV. Trimming cost V 5 bases and J 2 bases, with 10 bases left between them. This CDR3 spans 13 amino acids. CDR3 amino acids: CASSHLSTYEQYF. The CDR3 DNA reads as TGTGCCAGCAGCCATCTATCGACCTACGAGCAGTACTTC. Filled out from reference TRBV11-2 and TRBJ2-7, the complete variable domain reads EAGVAQSPRYKIIEKRQSVAFWCNPISGHATLYWYQQILGQGPKLLIQFQNNGVVDDSQLPKDRFSAERLKGVDSTLKIQPAKLEDSAVYLCASSHLSTYEQYFGPGTRLTVT.

The CDR3 nucleotides are TGTGCCAGCAGCTCGGCCGGGGGCCTCACCGGGGAGCTGTTTTTT. It is translated as CASSSAGGLTGELFF. The V gene is TRBV7-6, the J gene TRBJ2-2, with D tentatively TRBD1 or TRBD2 (6 bases each). Germline CDR1 and CDR2: SGHVS and FNYEAQ. Trimming took 4 bases from V and 4 from J, leaving 13 bases between them. The CDR3 has 15 residues.

This clonotype was detected a few times. The chain carries TRBV12-3 or TRBV12-4 and TRBJ2-1; 12 nucleotides match TRBD2. The CDR3 runs to 16 residues. The ends lost 5 bases at V and 1 base at J; junction bases unmatched: 3. CDR3 sequence reads: CASSGLAGSSYNEQFF. CDR3 DNA: TGTGCCAGCAGTGGACTAGCGGGATCATCCTACAATGAGCAGTTCTTC.

The chain couples TRBV5-8 to TRBJ2-7; 8 positions agree with TRBD1. V shed 6 bases, J shed 2 bases, and the junction held 7 bases outside the gene matches. Germline V lookup: CDR1 SGHTS, CDR2 YDEGEE. This CDR3 contains 14 residues. CDR3 region: CASTQTGATYEQYF. CDR3 coding DNA: TGTGCCAGCACCCAGACAGGGGCGACCTACGAGCAGTACTTC.

This clonotype was counted ten times or more. The rearrangement links TRBV9 to TRBJ2-1, with D perhaps matching TRBD1 or TRBD2 (6 bases each). V lost 0 bases, J lost 4 bases, and 20 bases lay in between. Germline CDR1 reads SGDLS; CDR2 reads YYNGEE. The CDR3 spans 18 residues. CDR3 bases: TGTGCCAGCAGCGTAGTAGAACGGGGTAGCGGACAGTACAATGAGCAGTTCTTC. Its protein product is CASSVVERGSGQYNEQFF.

This clonotype was counted ten times or more. The rearrangement joins TRBV5-6 to TRBJ2-3; D unclear. V dropped 0 bases and J dropped 2 bases, with 4 bases sitting between them. Germline assignment: CDR1 SGHDT and CDR2 YYEEEE. The CDR3 is 13 amino acids. The CDR3 spells CASSLASTDTQYF. The CDR3 nucleotides are TGTGCCAGCAGCTTGGCGTCCACAGATACGCAGTATTTT.

This clonotype came up many times. The V and J genes are TRBV5-1 and TRBJ2-1; D unresolved. This CDR3 region has 14 residues. Per germline, CDR1 SGHRS and CDR2 YFSETQ. Deletions cut 4 bases from V and 0 bases from J, with 8 bases between. The CDR3 is CASSPYSSYNEQFF. CDR3 nucleotides: TGCGCCAGCAGCCCCTATAGCTCCTACAATGAGCAGTTCTTC.

The gene calls are TRBV2 and TRBJ1-4, with 7 bases identical to TRBD1. The CDR3 is made up of 11 amino acids. With 9 bases clipped from V and 9 bases from J, the junction kept 4 bases outside the gene matches. Looked up from germline, CDR1 is SNHLY and CDR2 is FYNNEI. The DNA for the CDR3 is TGTGCCAGTGACAGGGAGCAAAAACTGTTTTTT. The encoded protein is CASDREQKLFF.

This clonotype was seen only a few times. The chain links TRBV20-1 to TRBJ2-7; the match to TRBD1 covers 9 bases. Germline V gene sequence: CDR1 DFQATT, CDR2 SNEGSKA (reference sequence). This CDR3 spans 15 amino acids. V gave up 1 base and J gave up 0 bases; unmatched junction bases: 4. The CDR3 DNA sequence: TGCAGTGCTAGAGGGACAGGGGCCCCCTCCTACGAGCAGTACTTC. It translates to CSARGTGAPSYEQYF.

This clonotype has just a few counts. The genes are TRBV6-1 and TRBJ2-7; D uncertain. This CDR3 is built from 11 residues. Trimming pared 2 bases from V and 4 bases from J, leaving 3 bases between. Germline CDR1 is MNHNS and CDR2 is SASEGT. As DNA, the CDR3 is TGTGCCAGCAGTGAAATTTACGAGCAGTACTTC. This encodes CASSEIYEQYF.

As regards this clonotype: The junction departs from germline at one end; a sequencing error may be responsible. The rearrangement joins TRBV5-6 to TRBJ2-7; D uncertain. Germline V lookup: CDR1 SGHDT, CDR2 YYEEEE. The length of the CDR3 is 12 residues. This chain's CDR3 is CATSLDSYEQYF. The CDR3 DNA is TGTGCCACCAGCTTGGACTCCTACGAGCAGTACTTC.

The chain carries TRBV7-2 and TRBJ2-1; 10 bases fit TRBD2. This CDR3 has 14 amino acids. V was pared by 5 bases and J by 8 bases, with 6 bases of the junction left unmatched. Per germline, CDR1 SGHTA and CDR2 FQGNSA. CDR3 DNA: TGTGCCAGCAGCCCGCTAGCGGGAGTGTATGAGCAGTTCTTC. It codes for CASSPLAGVYEQFF.

This sequence joins TRBV2 and TRBJ1-2; D gene unclear. Germline V CDR1 and CDR2: SNHLY, FYNNEI. The CDR3 spans 14 residues. The V and J ends lost 3 bases and 1 base respectively, with 9 bases between them. The CDR3 loop is CASSEAAYNYGYTF. As DNA, the CDR3 is TGTGCCAGCAGTGAGGCAGCCTATAACTATGGCTACACCTTC. Complete variable domain (other parts from reference TRBV2 and TRBJ1-2): EPEVTQTPSHQVTQMGQEVILRCVPISNHLYFYWYRQILGQKVEFLVSFYNNEISEKSEIFDDQFSVERPDGSNFTLKIRSTKLEDSAMYFCASSEAAYNYGYTFGSGTRLTVV.

This rearrangement joins TRBV12-5 to TRBJ1-4, with 10 bases identical to TRBD1. V dropped 6 bases and J dropped 10; count of bases not matched to a gene: 8. The CDR3 has 14 amino acids. In germline, CDR1 is LGHNT, CDR2 FRNRAP. The CDR3 protein is CASGPDRGPRKLFF. The DNA for the CDR3 is TGTGCTAGTGGCCCCGACAGGGGGCCTCGAAAACTGTTTTTT.

The sample holds a few counts of this clonotype. The chain has TRBV20-1 and TRBJ2-3; TRBD2 matches 14 bases. Germline V CDR1 and CDR2: DFQATT, SNEGSKA (reference sequence). The CDR3 contains 19 residues. V was pared by 0 bases and J by 6 bases, with 14 bases of the junction left unmatched. Here the CDR3 reads CSARDRRLAGGPWGDTQYF. The CDR3 coding sequence is TGCAGTGCTAGAGATAGGAGACTAGCGGGAGGGCCCTGGGGGGATACGCAGTATTTT.

This clonotype has only a few counts. The rearrangement links TRBV7-9 to TRBJ2-1; possibly TRBD2 for D (6 bases). The CDR3 has 17 amino acids. Per germline, CDR1 SEHNR and CDR2 FQNEAQ (reference sequence). The V end lost 5 bases, the J end lost 0 bases, and 17 bases lay between the germline ends. The DNA of the CDR3 is TGTGCCAGCAGCCCACGGAGGGGCGAGGTCTCCTACAATGAGCAGTTCTTC. This codes for CASSPRRGEVSYNEQFF.

This CDR3 reads CASSLVGGGTEAFF. In DNA form, the CDR3 reads TGTGCCAGCAGCTTAGTTGGGGGTGGCACTGAAGCTTTCTTT. The rearrangement links TRBV7-8 to TRBJ1-1; maybe TRBD1 (5 bases). Germline loops: CDR1 SGHVS, CDR2 FQNEAQ. The V gene lost 1 base and the J gene lost 4 bases, with 10 bases spanning the gap. The CDR3 has 14 residues.

V usage is TRBV7-2 and J usage is TRBJ2-1, with 15 bases that match TRBD2. The CDR3 extends over 18 amino acids. Germline trimming cut 5 bases from V and 9 bases from J; bases unmatched to any gene: 14. CDR1 SGHTA and CDR2 FQGNSA come from the germline V gene. The CDR3 nucleotides are TGTGCCAGCAGCCCCGGTTTTAGGACTAGCGGGGGGGCCGGTGAGCAGTTCTTC. Translating gives CASSPGFRTSGGAGEQFF.

The genes are TRBV7-2 and TRBJ2-7; 7 bases match TRBD2. The CDR3 covers 12 residues. The trim removed 6 bases at V and 10 bases at J, leaving 9 bases unmatched. CDR1 is SGHTA and CDR2 is FQGNSA in the germline V gene. CDR3 DNA sequence: TGTGCCAGCAGTGCCGGGGAGGGCTCACAGTACTTC. It specifies CASSAGEGSQYF. The full variable domain, rest sourced from reference TRBV7-2 and TRBJ2-7, is GAGVSQSPSNKVTEKGKDVELRCDPISGHTALYWYRQSLGQGLEFLIYFQGNSAPDKSGLPSDRFSAERTGGSVSTLTIQRTQQEDSAVYLCASSAGEGSQYFGPGTRLTVT.

This clonotype has at least ten counts. The chain joins TRBV27 to TRBJ1-2, with 7 bases lining up with TRBD1. Germline values: CDR1 MNHEY, CDR2 SMNVEV (reference sequence). V shed 1 base, J shed 5 bases, and the junction held 16 bases outside the gene matches. This CDR3 is built from 18 residues. DNA for the CDR3: TGTGCCAGCAGTTTATGGGCGCGACCCCGGGACAGAGGTTATGGCTACACCTTC. Translated, it gives CASSLWARPRDRGYGYTF.